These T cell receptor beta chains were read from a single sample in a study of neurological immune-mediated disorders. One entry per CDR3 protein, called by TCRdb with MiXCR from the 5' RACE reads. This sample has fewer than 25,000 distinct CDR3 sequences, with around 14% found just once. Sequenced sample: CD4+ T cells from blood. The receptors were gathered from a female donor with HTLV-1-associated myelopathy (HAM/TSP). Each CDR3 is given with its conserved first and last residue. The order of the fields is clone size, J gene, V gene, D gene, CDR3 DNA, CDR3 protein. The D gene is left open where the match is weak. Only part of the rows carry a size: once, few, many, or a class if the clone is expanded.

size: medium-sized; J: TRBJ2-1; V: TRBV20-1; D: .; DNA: TGCAGTGCTAGGCCTAATGAGCAGTTCTTC; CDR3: CSARPNEQFF
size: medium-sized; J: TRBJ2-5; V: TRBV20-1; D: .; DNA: TGCAGTGCTATAGACAGGAAGGAGACCCAGTACTTC; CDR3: CSAIDRKETQYF
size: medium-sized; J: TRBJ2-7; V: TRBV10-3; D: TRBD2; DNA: TGTGCCATCAGTGAAGGTGGGGAGCGGGAGGGCCGGTACGAGCAGTACTTC; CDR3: CAISEGGEREGRYEQYF
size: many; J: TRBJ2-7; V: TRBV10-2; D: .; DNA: TGCGCCAGCAGTGGACTAGGCTACGAGCAGTACTTC; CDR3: CASSGLGYEQYF
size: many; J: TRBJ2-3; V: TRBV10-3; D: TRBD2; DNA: TGTGCCATCAGAGACCTAGCGGGGAAATCGGGCACAGATACGCAGTATTTT; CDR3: CAIRDLAGKSGTDTQYF
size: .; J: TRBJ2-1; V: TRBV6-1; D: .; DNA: TGTGCCTGCCTCCTTTATTCCCTCTCCTACAATGAGCAGTTCTTC; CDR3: CACLLYSLSYNEQFF
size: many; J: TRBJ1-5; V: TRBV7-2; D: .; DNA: TGTGCCAGCAGCTTACAGGCAGGGGCAGGGGAACAGCCCCAGCATTTT; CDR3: CASSLQAGAGEQPQHF
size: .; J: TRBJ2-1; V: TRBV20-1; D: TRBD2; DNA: TGCAGTGCTAGCCCCTCTAGCGGGAGAGATGAGCAGTTCTTC; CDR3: CSASPSSGRDEQFF
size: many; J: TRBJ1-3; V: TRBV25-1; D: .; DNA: TGTGCCAGCAGTGAATTTCGGGACACCATATATTTT; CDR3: CASSEFRDTIYF
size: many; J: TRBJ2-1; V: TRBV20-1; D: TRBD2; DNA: TGCAGTGCTAGAAGTACTAGCGGTATGGGTGATGAGCAGTTCTTC; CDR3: CSARSTSGMGDEQFF
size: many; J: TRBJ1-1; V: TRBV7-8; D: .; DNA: TGTGCCAGCAGCCTCCAAAGGGATAAGACTTTCTTT; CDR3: CASSLQRDKTFF
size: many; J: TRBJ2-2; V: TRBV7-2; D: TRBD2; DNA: TGTGCCAGCAGCTTAGCGCGGGGGGGCAGCTCCGGGGAGCTGTTTTTT; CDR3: CASSLARGGSSGELFF
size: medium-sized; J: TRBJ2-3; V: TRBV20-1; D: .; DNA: TGCAGTGTGTCTGGTGCGCGGGGAGATACGCAGTATTTT; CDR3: CSVSGARGDTQYF
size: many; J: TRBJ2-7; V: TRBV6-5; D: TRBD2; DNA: TGTGCCAGCAGTTACCAGCGGGGGGGTTACGAGCAGTACTTC; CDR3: CASSYQRGGYEQYF
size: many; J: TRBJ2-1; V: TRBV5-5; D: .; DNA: TGTGCCAGCAGCGCGGGGCCCGTTAATGAGCAGTTCTTC; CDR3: CASSAGPVNEQFF
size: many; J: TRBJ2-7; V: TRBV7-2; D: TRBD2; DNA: TGTGCCAGCAGTCCAAGGATAGGCCCGGGACTAGCGGGACGTCAGTACTTC; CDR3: CASSPRIGPGLAGRQYF
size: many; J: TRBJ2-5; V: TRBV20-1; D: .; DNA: TGCAGTGCTAGAGATCTCGCTTCGCGTGGAGGCCAAGAGACCCAGTACTTC; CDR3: CSARDLASRGGQETQYF
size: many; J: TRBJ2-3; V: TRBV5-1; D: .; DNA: TGCGCCAGCAGTCTGGGTCGGGGAGCTGAAGATACGCAGTATTTT; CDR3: CASSLGRGAEDTQYF
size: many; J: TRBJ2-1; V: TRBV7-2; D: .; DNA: TGTGCCAGCAGCTCAGCCGGGACCCAGAATGAGCAGTTCTTC; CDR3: CASSSAGTQNEQFF
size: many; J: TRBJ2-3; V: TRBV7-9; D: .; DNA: TGTGCCAGCAGCCCCTGGCGGGATGGGAGGACAGATACGCAGTATTTT; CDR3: CASSPWRDGRTDTQYF
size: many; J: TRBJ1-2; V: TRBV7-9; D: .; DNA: TGTGCCAGCAGGCTCCAAATGAGTGACTATGGCTACACCTTC; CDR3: CASRLQMSDYGYTF
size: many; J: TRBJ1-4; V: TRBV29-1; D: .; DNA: TGCAGCGTCGGACAAGCAACTAATGAAAAACTGTTTTTT; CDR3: CSVGQATNEKLFF
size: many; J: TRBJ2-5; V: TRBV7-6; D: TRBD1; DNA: TGTGCCAGCAGCCCTAACAGGGGGATCGGCCAAGAGACCCAGTACTTC; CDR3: CASSPNRGIGQETQYF
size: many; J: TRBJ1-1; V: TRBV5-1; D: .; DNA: TGCGCCAGCAGCGCGGGACATTCTAACACTGAAGCTTTCTTT; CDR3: CASSAGHSNTEAFF
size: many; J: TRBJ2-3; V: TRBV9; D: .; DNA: TGTGCCAGCAGCGTAGATGTGCTAGCTTACACAGATACGCAGTATTTT; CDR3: CASSVDVLAYTDTQYF
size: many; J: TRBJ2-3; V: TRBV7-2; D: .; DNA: TGTGCCAGCAGCTTAGTGGCTACCCGCACAGATACGCAGTATTTT; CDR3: CASSLVATRTDTQYF
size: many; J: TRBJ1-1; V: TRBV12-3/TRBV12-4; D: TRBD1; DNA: TGTGCCAGCAGTTTTTTCGGGACAGTATTTGAAGCTTTCTTT; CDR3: CASSFFGTVFEAFF
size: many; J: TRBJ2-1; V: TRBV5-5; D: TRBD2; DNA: TGTGCCAGCAGCGGCCCCGGGACTAGTTTATTCTTC; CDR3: CASSGPGTSLFF
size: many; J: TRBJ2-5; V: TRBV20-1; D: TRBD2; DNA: TGCAGTGCTAGTACGGGGGGGGCGGGGGAGACCCAGTACTTC; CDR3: CSASTGGAGETQYF
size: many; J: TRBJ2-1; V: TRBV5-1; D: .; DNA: TGCGCCAGCAGCTTGGGGGAATTATACAATGAGCAGTTCTTC; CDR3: CASSLGELYNEQFF
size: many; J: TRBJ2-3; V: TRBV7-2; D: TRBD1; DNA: TGTGCCAGCAGTCCTGACAGGGTTTCCACAGATACGCAGTATTTT; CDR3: CASSPDRVSTDTQYF
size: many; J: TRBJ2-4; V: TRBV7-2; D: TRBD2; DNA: TGTGCCAGCGGGAGGGGACTAGCCAAAAACATTCAGTACTTC; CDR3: CASGRGLAKNIQYF
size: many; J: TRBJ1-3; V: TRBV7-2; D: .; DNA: TGTGCCAGCAGCTTAAACCCAGGCAGCTCTGGAAACACCATATATTTT; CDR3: CASSLNPGSSGNTIYF
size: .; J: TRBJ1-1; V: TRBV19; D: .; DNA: TGTGCCAGTAGCCCGGGACACCTGAACACTGAAGCTTTCTTT; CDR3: CASSPGHLNTEAFF
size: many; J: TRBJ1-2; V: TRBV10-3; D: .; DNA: TGTGCCATCAACGGGGGGCTCGCGAACTATGGCTACACCTTC; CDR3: CAINGGLANYGYTF
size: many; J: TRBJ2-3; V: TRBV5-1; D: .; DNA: TGCGCCAGCAGCCCCAGCACAGATACGCAGTATTTT; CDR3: CASSPSTDTQYF
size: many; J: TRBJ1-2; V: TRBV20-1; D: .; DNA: TGCGGGGGGGGCGGGGGCGGGAAACCCCCCCAACCCACCTTC; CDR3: CGGGGGGKPPQPTF
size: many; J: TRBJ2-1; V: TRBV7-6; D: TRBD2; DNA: TGTGCCAGCAGCTCCGGTAGCGGGAGTCATGAGCAGTTCTTC; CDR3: CASSSGSGSHEQFF
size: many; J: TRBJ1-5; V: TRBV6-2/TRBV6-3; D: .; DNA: TGTGCCAGCAATTCAGCAGGGGCGAGACAGCCCCAGCATTTT; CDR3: CASNSAGARQPQHF
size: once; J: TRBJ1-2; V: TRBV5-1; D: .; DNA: TGCGCCAGCAGCTATGCACAGAACTATGGCTACACCTTC; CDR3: CASSYAQNYGYTF
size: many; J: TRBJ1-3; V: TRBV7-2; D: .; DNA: TGTGCCAGCAGCTTAGGAGCTTATTCTGGAAACACCATATATTTT; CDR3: CASSLGAYSGNTIYF
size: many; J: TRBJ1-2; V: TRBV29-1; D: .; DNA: TGCAGCGTTGACGGGGTAGGGGGCTATGGCTACACCTTC; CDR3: CSVDGVGGYGYTF
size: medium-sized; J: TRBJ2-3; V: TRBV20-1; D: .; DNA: TGCAGTGCTAGGTTGGGGTTCGATACGCAGTATTTT; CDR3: CSARLGFDTQYF
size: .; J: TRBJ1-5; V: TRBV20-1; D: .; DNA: TGCAGTGCCCCAAGTAGGCATCAGCCCCAGCATTTT; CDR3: CSAPSRHQPQHF
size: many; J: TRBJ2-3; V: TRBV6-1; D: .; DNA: TGTGCCAGCAGTGAATTAGGGAGGACAGATACGCAGTATTTT; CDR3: CASSELGRTDTQYF
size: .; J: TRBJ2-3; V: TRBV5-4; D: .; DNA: TGTGCCAGCAGCCCCTACGACCCTAGCACAGATACGCAGTATTTT; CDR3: CASSPYDPSTDTQYF
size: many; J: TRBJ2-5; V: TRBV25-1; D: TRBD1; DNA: TGTGCCAGCAGTGAAACCCGGACAGGGGGCTCGGAGACCCAGTACTTC; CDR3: CASSETRTGGSETQYF
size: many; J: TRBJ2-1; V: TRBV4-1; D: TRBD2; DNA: TGCGCCAGCAGCCAAGGGACTAGCGGGGACAATGAGCAGTTCTTC; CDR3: CASSQGTSGDNEQFF
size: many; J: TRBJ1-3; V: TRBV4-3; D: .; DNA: TGCGCCAGCAGCCCGGGGTACACCATATATTTT; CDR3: CASSPGYTIYF
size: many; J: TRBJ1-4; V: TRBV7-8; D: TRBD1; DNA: TGTGCCAGCAGCGAGGACAGGGGCGAAAAACTGTTTTTT; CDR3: CASSEDRGEKLFF
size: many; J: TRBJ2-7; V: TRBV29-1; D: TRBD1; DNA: TGCAGCGTACCGGGACAGGGGGCTTACGAGCAGTACTTC; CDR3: CSVPGQGAYEQYF
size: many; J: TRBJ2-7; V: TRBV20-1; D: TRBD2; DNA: TGCAGTGCTAGACGGACTAGCGCAACCTACGAGCAGTACTTC; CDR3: CSARRTSATYEQYF
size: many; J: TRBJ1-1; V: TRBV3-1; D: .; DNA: TGTGCCAGCAGCCAAGACCCATGGGTGAAAGCTTTCTTT; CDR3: CASSQDPWVKAFF
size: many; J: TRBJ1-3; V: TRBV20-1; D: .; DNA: TGCAGTGCTGAGCGAGGAGGTACTGGAAACACCATATATTTT; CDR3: CSAERGGTGNTIYF
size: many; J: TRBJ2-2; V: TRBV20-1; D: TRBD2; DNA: TGCAGTGCTAGAGCGTCAAGTAGCGGGAGGGTGTCCGGGGAGCTGTTTTTT; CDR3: CSARASSSGRVSGELFF
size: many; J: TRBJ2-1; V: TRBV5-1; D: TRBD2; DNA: TGCGCCAGCAGCTTGACTAGCGGTGCTCCTTGGGAGCAGTTCTTC; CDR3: CASSLTSGAPWEQFF
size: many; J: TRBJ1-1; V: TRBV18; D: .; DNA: TGTGCCAGCTCACCTCCGGTAATGAGCACTGAAGCTTTCTTT; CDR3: CASSPPVMSTEAFF